This entry concerns a single T cell receptor beta chain. What antigen it recognizes has not been identified. Nothing much larger sits one base from this clone, and base qualities are not available. These data come from a study of T cell responses to AZD1222 COVID-19 vaccine (dated by TCRdb to about 2021). General notes on the study: A total of 233 trial participants underwent TCR sequencing, of whom around 210 had received two doses of AZD1222 and some 26 had received two doses of the MenACWY control vaccine. Trial participants were enrolled by age into subgroups of 18-55, 56-69 and 70-plus years, and around 140, 26 and 57 TCR-sequenced participants, respectively, were included in these subgroups.

What this sample's time point label stands for: about 28 days (+/-7) after the second vaccine dose. Explained via the paper, the treatment or condition label denotes: meningococcal conjugate vaccine given as trial control. Vaccinee samples were obtained from the UK trials COV001 and COV002, which included a single-blind randomized controlled phase 2/3 trial of AZD1222 (ChAdOx1 nCoV-19) in healthy adults. For TCRbeta chain sequencing, PBMC samples were collected from trial participants at day 0 and at day 28 after the second dose. The CDR3 regions of human TCRbeta chains were analyzed by immunosequencing. As for the original processing: Repertoire TCRs were matched against a reference library of SARS-CoV-2-specific TCRs generated with the MIRA antigen-specificity platform. Breadth meant the fraction of unique TCRs that were SARS-CoV-2-associated, whereas depth meant the fraction of total T cells that were SARS-CoV-2-associated. Using the MIRA data, each spike-specific TCR was assigned both to the spike region to which the TCR was reactive and to a CD4 or CD8 class. Log10-transformed breadth and depth values were compared by one-way ANOVA with Sidak's multiple comparisons tests. Entries here come from immuneACCESS through TCRdb and include only in-frame sequences with V and J called. Some clones fail to appear in such tables; in the studies checked, an unresolved V gene covers under half of the shortfall, and the cause of the remainder is unknown. V, J and clone size reflect that table, while D and trimming were determined from the DNA. The sample has about 200,000 clones on record, about 92% of them singletons. 3.6% of the sample comes from the top ten.

Paper-wide results and their limitations: Reportedly, almost half of the unique spike-specific TCRs recognized epitopes lying outside the regions that are mutated in the B.1.351 and B.1.1.7 variants. The 56-69-year group was small, and its depth increase did not reach significance, likely because of low power. Participants were mostly white British, with more females than males. The authors suggested clonal diversity may have been underestimated. No day 14 peak-response samples were available, so repertoires were characterized only after the peak T cell response. CD4 TCRs associated with the vaccine covered the entire spike protein, and the dominant responses were in regions 160-218 and 743-854. Only 5 to 7 AZD1222 recipients were SARS-CoV-2 seropositive at baseline, limiting conclusions about previously exposed vaccinees. Spike-specific TCR breadth and depth rose significantly after two AZD1222 doses compared with day 0 and with MenACWY recipients.

The source of this sequence is an adult who received the MenACWY meningococcal vaccine as a control. The material was peripheral blood, obtained 28 days after the second dose of the MenACWY control vaccine.

In nucleotide form, the sequence is TGTGCCAGCAGCTGGACCGGGGGCTCCTACAATGAGCAGTTCTTC. Protein translation: CASSWTGGSYNEQFF. The chain is assembled from TRBV7-3 and TRBJ2-1, with a weak D call of TRBD2 (6 bases match). The CDR3 numbers 15 residues from cysteine through phenylalanine. Kept here is only the CDR3 DNA, which spans 45 bases and is read in frame from base 1. For CDR1 and CDR2, the germline V gene lists SGHTA and FQGTGA. V is cut by 4 bases and J by 0 bases, and the space between the germline ends is 10 bases.